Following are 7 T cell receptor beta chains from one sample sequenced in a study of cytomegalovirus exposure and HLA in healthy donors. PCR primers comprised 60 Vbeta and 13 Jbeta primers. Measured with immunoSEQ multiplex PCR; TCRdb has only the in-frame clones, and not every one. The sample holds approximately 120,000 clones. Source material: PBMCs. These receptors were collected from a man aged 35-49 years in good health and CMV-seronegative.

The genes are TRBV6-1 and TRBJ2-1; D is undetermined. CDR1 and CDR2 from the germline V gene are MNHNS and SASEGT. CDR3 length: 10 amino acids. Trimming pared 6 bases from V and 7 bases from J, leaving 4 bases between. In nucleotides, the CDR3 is TGTGCCAGCAGATCGAATGAGCAGTTCTTC. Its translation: CASRSNEQFF.

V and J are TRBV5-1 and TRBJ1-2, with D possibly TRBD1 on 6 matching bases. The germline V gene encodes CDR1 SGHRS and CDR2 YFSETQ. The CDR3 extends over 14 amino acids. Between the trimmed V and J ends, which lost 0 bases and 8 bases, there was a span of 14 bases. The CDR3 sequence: CASSLGAGEIGYTF. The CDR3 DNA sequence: TGCGCCAGCAGCTTGGGTGCAGGGGAGATCGGCTACACCTTC.

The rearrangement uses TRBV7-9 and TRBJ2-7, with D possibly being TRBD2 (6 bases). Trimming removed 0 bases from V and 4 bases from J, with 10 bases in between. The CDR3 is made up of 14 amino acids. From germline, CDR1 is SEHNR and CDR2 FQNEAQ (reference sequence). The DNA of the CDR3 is TGTGCCAGCAGCTTAGCCGGGAGTAGGTACGAGCAGTACTTC. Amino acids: CASSLAGSRYEQYF.

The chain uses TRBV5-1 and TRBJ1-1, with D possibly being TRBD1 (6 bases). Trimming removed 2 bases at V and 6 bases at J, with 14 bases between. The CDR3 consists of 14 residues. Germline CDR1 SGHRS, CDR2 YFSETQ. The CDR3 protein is CASSFSGVGPEAFF. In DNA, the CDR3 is TGCGCCAGCAGCTTTTCAGGGGTCGGACCTGAAGCTTTCTTT.

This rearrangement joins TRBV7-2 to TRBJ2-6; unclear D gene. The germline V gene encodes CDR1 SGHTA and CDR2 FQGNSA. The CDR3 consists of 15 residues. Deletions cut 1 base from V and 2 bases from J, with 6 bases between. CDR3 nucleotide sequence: TGTGCCAGCAGCTTAGTGAGGACTGGGGCCAACGTCCTGACTTTC. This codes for CASSLVRTGANVLTF.

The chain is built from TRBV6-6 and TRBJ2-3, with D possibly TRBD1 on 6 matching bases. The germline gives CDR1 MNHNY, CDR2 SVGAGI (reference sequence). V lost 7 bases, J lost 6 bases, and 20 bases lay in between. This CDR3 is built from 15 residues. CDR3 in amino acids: CASTLQRQGWDTQYF. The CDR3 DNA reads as TGTGCCAGCACTTTACAGCGGCAGGGGTGGGATACGCAGTATTTT.

CDR3 region: CATSRPPGTGGSGELFF. CDR3 DNA: TGTGCCACCAGCAGACCTCCCGGGACAGGGGGCTCCGGGGAGCTGTTTTTT. The chain carries TRBV15 and TRBJ2-2; TRBD1 matches at 12 bases. V was clipped by 2 bases and J by 6 bases; unmatched bases: 7. Germline V gene sequence: CDR1 LNHNV, CDR2 YYDKDF (reference sequence). CDR3 length: 17 amino acids.